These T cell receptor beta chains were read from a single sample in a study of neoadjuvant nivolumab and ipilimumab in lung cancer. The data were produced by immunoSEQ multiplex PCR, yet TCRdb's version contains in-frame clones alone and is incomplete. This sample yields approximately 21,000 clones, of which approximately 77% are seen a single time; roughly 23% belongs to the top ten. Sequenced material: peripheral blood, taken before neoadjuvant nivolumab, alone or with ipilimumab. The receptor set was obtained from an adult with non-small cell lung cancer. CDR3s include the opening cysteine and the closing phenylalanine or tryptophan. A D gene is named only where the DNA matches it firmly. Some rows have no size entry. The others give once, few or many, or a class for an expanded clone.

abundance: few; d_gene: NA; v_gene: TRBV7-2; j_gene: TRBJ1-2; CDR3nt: TGTGCCAGCAGCACCCAACAGGGATACTATGGCTACACCTTC; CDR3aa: CASSTQQGYYGYTF
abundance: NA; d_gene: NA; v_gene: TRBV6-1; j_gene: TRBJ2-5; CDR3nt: TGTGCCAGCACCTGGACCCTCGGAGAGACCCAGTACTTC; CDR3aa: CASTWTLGETQYF
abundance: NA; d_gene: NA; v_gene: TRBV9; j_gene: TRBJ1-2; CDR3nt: TGTGCCAGCAGCGAGGGAATGGGTGGCTATGGCTACACCTTC; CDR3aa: CASSEGMGGYGYTF
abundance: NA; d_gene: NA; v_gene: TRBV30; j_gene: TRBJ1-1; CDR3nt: TGTGCCTGGAGTGTACGGGGGATCGAAGCTTTCTTT; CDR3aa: CAWSVRGIEAFF
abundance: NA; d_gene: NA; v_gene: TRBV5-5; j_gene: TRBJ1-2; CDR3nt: TGTGCCAGCAGCTTACGGATCGACTATGGCTACACCTTC; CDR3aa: CASSLRIDYGYTF
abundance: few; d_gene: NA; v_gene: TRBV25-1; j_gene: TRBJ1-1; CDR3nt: TGTGCCAGCAGCGGACCATTTGGGGAGGCCCTTCGGGCTTTCTTT; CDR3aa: CASSGPFGEALRAFF
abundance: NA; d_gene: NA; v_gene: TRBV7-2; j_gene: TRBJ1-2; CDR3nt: TGTGCCAGCAGCTCTCGGACCAATCGAAGGGGGGGCTACACCTTC; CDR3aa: CASSSRTNRRGGYTF
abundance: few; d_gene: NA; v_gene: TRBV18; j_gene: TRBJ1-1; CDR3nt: TGTGCCAGCTCAGGGACGGTGAACACTGAAGCTTTCTTT; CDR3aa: CASSGTVNTEAFF
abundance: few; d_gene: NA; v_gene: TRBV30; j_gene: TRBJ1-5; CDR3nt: TGTGCCTGGAGGGGCGGGAATAGCAATCAGCCCCAGCATTTT; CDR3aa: CAWRGGNSNQPQHF
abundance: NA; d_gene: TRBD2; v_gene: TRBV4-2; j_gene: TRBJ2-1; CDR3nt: TGTGCCAGCAGCCAACGACACAAAACTAGCGGGAGTCCGGGTGAGCAGTTCTTC; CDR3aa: CASSQRHKTSGSPGEQFF
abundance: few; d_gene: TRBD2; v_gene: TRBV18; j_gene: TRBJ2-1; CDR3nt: TGTGCCAGCTCACCACTGCCTAGCGGGAACAATGAGCAGTTCTTC; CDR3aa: CASSPLPSGNNEQFF
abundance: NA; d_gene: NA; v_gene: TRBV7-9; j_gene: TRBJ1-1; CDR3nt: TGTGCCAGCAGCTCGGCGGTTGAAGCTTTCTTT; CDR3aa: CASSSAVEAFF
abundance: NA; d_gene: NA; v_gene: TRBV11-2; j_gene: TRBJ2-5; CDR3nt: TGTGCCAGCAGCTCTTTGGGTTCCTTTTTCGGGGAGACCCAGTACTTC; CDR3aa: CASSSLGSFFGETQYF
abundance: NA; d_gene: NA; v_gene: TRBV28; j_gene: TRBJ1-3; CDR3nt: TGTGCCAGCAACCCGACAGAGGAGTGGAACACCATATATTTT; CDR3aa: CASNPTEEWNTIYF
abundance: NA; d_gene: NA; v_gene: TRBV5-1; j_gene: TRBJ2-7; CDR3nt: TGCGTCAGCAGCGGAGGAGTCCGGGTTCAGGGTGACGAGCAGTACTTC; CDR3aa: CVSSGGVRVQGDEQYF
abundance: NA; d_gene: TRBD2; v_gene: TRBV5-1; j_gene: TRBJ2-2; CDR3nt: TGCGCCAGCAGCCCTGGACTAGCGGGAGGGAGCGGGGAGCTGTTTTTT; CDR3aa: CASSPGLAGGSGELFF
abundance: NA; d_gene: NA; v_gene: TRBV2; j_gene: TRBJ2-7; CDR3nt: TGTGCCAACAGAGGTGACGCTAGTATATACGGACGGGGAGAATCCTACGAGCAGTACTTC; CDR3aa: CANRGDASIYGRGESYEQYF
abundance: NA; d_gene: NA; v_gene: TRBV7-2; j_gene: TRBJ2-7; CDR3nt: TGTGCCAGCAGCTTAGCGCGGCGGTCAACCTACGAGCAGTACTTC; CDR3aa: CASSLARRSTYEQYF
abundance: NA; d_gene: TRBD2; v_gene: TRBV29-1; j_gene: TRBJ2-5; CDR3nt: TGCAGCCTTAGACTAGCGGCGGAGACCCAGTACTTC; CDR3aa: CSLRLAAETQYF
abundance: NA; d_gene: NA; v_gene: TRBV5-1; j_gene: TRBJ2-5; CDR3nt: TGCGCCAGCAGTTCGGGATGGGAGACCCAGTACTTC; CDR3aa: CASSSGWETQYF
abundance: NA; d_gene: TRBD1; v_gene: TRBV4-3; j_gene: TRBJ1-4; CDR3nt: TGCGCCAGCAGCCAAGATTGGGACAGGGATGAAAAACTGTTTTTT; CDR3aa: CASSQDWDRDEKLFF
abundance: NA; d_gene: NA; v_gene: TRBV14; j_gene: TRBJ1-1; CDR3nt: TGTGCCAGCAGCCAAAGGCAAGGTACCTTAGGGGCTGAAGCTTTCTTT; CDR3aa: CASSQRQGTLGAEAFF
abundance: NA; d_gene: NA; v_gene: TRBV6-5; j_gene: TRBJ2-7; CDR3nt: TGTGCCAGCAACCATCGGTTGGGAGTCGAGCAGTACTTC; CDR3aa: CASNHRLGVEQYF
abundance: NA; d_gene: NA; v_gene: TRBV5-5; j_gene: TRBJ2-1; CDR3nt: TGTGCCAGCAGCTACGACTACAATGAGCAGTTCTTC; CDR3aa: CASSYDYNEQFF
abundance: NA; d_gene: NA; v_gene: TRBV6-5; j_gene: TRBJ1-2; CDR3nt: TGTGCCAGCAGTTACCGGGGTACCTATGGCTACACCTTC; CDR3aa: CASSYRGTYGYTF
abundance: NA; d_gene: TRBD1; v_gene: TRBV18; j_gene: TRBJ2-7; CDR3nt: TGTGCCAGCTCACCCCAGGGGGATTCCGGCGAGCAGTACTTC; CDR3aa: CASSPQGDSGEQYF
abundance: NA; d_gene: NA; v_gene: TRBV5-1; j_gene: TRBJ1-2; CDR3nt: TGCGCCAGCAGCTACGACAGGTCCCAAGGCTACACCTTC; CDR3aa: CASSYDRSQGYTF
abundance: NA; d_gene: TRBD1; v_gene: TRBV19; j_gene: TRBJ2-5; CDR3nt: TGTGCCAGTAGTATGAGGCAGGGGGAAGAGACCCAGTACTTC; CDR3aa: CASSMRQGEETQYF
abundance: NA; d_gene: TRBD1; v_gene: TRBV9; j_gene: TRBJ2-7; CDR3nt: TGTGCCAGCAGCGCCCCCTTGGGACAGATGTACTTC; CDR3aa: CASSAPLGQMYF
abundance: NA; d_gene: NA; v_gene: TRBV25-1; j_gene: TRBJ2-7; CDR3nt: TGTGCCAGCAGTGAAAGGATGTCAGGGCGTAACTCCTACGAGCAGTACTTC; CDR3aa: CASSERMSGRNSYEQYF
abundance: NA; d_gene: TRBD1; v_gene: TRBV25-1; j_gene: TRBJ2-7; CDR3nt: TGTGCCAGCAGTCCCCGAAGACAGGGTAGGGACGAGCAGTACTTC; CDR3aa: CASSPRRQGRDEQYF
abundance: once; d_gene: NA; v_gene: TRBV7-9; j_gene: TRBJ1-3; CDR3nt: TGTGCCAGCAGCTTAATGACAGATGGAAACACCATATATTTT; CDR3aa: CASSLMTDGNTIYF
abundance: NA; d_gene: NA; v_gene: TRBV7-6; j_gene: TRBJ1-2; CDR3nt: TGTGCCAGCAGCCCCCGGGGAAGTGCTAACTATGGCTACACCTTC; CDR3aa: CASSPRGSANYGYTF
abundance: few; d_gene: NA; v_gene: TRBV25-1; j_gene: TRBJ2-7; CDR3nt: TGTGCCAGCACCCCGGATGGCTACGAGCAGTACTTC; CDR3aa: CASTPDGYEQYF
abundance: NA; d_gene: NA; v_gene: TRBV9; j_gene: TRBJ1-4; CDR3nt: TGTGCCAGCAGCGTAATCACGGGTGAAAAACTGTTTTTT; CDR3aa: CASSVITGEKLFF
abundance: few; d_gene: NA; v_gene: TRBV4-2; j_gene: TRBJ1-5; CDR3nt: TGTGCCAGCAGCCAAGATCAGGGGAGGGGCAATCAGCCCCAGCATTTT; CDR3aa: CASSQDQGRGNQPQHF
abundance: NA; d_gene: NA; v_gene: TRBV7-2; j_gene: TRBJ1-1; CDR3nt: TGTGCCAGCAGCCTTAACTGGCGAGGGTTCACTGAAGCTTTCTTT; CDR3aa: CASSLNWRGFTEAFF
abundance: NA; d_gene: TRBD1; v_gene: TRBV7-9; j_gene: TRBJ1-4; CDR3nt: TGTGCCAGCAGCACCGGGACAGGGCCTTCTAATGAAAAACTGTTTTTT; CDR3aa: CASSTGTGPSNEKLFF
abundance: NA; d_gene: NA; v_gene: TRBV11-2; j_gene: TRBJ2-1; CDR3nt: TGTGCCAGCAGCTTAGGTGGCGGGAAAAACAATGAGCAGTTCTTC; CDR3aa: CASSLGGGKNNEQFF
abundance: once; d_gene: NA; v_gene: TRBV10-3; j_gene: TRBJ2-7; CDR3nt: TGTGCCATCAGGGACACCTCCTACGAGCAGTACTTC; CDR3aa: CAIRDTSYEQYF
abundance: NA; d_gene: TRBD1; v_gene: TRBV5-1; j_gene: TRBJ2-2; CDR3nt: TGCGCCAGCAGCCGGGACAGACGACGGGGCACCGGGGAGCTGTTTTTT; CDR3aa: CASSRDRRRGTGELFF
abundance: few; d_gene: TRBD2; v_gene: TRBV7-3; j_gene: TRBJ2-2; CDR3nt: TGTGCCAGCAGTTCAAAGAGTCGGGTAGCGGGAGCCCCGGGGACCGGGGAGCTGTTTTTT; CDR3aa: CASSSKSRVAGAPGTGELFF
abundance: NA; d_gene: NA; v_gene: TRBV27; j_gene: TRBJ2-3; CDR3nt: TGTGCCAGCAGGCTCTCAGGAACAGATACGCAGTATTTT; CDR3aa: CASRLSGTDTQYF
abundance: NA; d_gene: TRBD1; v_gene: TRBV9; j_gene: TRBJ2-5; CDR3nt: TGTGCCAGCAGCGTCAGGACAGGGATGGGAGAGACCCAGTACTTC; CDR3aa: CASSVRTGMGETQYF
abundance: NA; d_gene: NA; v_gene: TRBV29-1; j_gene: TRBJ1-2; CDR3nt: TGCAGCACAAAATTTGACGGCTTCTATGGCTACACCTTC; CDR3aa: CSTKFDGFYGYTF
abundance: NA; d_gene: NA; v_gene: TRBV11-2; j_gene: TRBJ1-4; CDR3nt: TGTGCCAGCAGCTTATTCGCTTTTGATGGAACAACTAATGAAAAACTGTTTTTT; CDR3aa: CASSLFAFDGTTNEKLFF
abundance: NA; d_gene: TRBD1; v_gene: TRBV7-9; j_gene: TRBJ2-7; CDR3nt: TGTGCCAGCAGCCCTCGGGTGTCGGACAGGAAAAAATACGAGCAGTACTTC; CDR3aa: CASSPRVSDRKKYEQYF
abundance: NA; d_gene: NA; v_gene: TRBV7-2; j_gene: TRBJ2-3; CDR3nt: TGTGCCAGCAGCTTATACGCCCAAGATACGCAGTATTTT; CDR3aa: CASSLYAQDTQYF
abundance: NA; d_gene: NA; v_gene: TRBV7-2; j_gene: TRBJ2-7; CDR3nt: TGTGCCAGCAGCTTAGGAGGGGACTTCTCCTACGAGCAGTACTTC; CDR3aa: CASSLGGDFSYEQYF
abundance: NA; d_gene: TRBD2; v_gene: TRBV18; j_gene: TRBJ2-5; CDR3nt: TGTGCCAGCTCACCGCAACCAATAGCGGGGAAAGGAGAGACCCAGTACTTC; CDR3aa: CASSPQPIAGKGETQYF
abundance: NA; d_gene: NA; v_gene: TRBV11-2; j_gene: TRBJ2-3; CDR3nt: TGTGCCAGCAGCCTTGGACCAGAGGGGAGGGATACGCAGTATTTT; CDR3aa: CASSLGPEGRDTQYF
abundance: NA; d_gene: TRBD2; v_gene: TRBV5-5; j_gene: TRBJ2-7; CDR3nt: TGTGCCAGCACCCAAACCGGGACTAGCGCTCCGAGCTCCTACGAGCAGTACTTC; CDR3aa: CASTQTGTSAPSSYEQYF
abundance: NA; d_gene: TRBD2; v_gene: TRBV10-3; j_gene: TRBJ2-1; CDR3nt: TGTGCCATCAGGTTTGGGGACTACCCCTACAATGAGCAGTTCTTC; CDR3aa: CAIRFGDYPYNEQFF
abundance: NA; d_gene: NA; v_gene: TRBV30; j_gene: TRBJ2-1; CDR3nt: TGTGCCTGGAATTGGGGCCACAACAATGAGCAGTTCTTC; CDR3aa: CAWNWGHNNEQFF
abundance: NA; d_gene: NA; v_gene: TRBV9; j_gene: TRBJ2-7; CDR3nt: TGTGCCAGCAGCGTAGGTACAGGCCCAAGCTCCTACGAGCAGTACTTC; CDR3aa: CASSVGTGPSSYEQYF